These 3 T cell receptor beta chains share one sample of origin, sequenced in a study of siplizumab effects on memory and regulatory T cells. Sequenced by immunoSEQ multiplex PCR; TCRdb stores in-frame clones only, minus some. The profile shows some 100,000 clones, roughly 93% of them singletons. Material for sequencing was CD8+ T cells sorted from blood. The receptor source for this set is a human donor in good health.

The chain uses TRBV7-9 and TRBJ2-7, with D possibly matching TRBD2 (7 bases). The CDR3 totals 14 residues. Germline V gives CDR1 SEHNR, CDR2 FQNEAQ (reference sequence). Trimming left V 5 bases short and J 4 bases short, with 15 bases between. Here the CDR3 reads CASSPGEGWYEQYF. The CDR3 coding sequence is TGTGCCAGCAGCCCAGGGGAGGGATGGTACGAGCAGTACTTC.

This clone was seen once. CDR3 in DNA: TGCGCCAGCAGCCAAGAACACAGCGGGAGTTACGAGCAGTACTTC. The encoded protein is CASSQEHSGSYEQYF. The chain employs TRBV4-3 and TRBJ2-7; 8 bases are shared with TRBD2. V dropped 0 bases and J dropped 4; count of bases not matched to a gene: 5. Germline loops: CDR1 LGHNA, CDR2 YSLEER. CDR3 length: 15 residues.

This rearrangement joins TRBV6-6 to TRBJ2-2; no reliable D call. Trimming took 6 bases from V and 1 from J, leaving 12 bases between them. Germline V gene data show CDR1 as MNHNY and CDR2 as SVGAGI (reference sequence). This CDR3 has 15 amino acids. The CDR3 region has the DNA TGTGCCAGCAGCCTGCTACAGCGGAACACCGGGGAGCTGTTTTTT. This gives the protein CASSLLQRNTGELFF.